Listed here are 12 T cell receptor beta chains from one sample, sequenced in a study of T cell repertoires in cytomegalovirus infection. Using its own MiXCR run on the reads, TCRdb lists one record per CDR3 protein. The data show 300,000 to 400,000 distinct CDR3 sequences, approximately 32% seen once. Which antigens these TCRs recognize remains unknown. Source: cultured PBMCs, taken from culture after CMV antigen stimulation. The receptors here all came from a human donor in good health (CMV status not recorded). Some clones in this sample may be carry-over from other donors' samples.

The rearrangement joins TRBV7-8 to TRBJ2-7; no firm D call. Germline lookup yields CDR1 SGHVS and CDR2 FQNEAQ. The CDR3 totals 17 residues. Trimming shortened V by 1 base and J by 2 bases, and 18 bases separated the two germline ends. CDR3 nucleotide sequence: TGTGCCAGCAGCTTAGACCCCGCAAAGTTTCACGCCTACGAGCAGTACTTC. This encodes CASSLDPAKFHAYEQYF.

This clonotype has a handful of counts. The chain couples TRBV20-1 to TRBJ1-6; D not resolved. Trimming shortened V by 2 bases and J by 7 bases, and 21 bases separated the two germline ends. CDR3 length equals 17 residues. Looked up from germline, CDR1 is DFQATT and CDR2 is SNEGSKA (reference sequence). For the CDR3, the DNA is TGCAGTGCTAGAAGGCGACTTAGAGGGTCGGGGAATTCACCCCTCCACTTT. Residues: CSARRRLRGSGNSPLHF.

This clonotype was counted a few times. The V call is TRBV13, the J call TRBJ1-6; a weak D match, TRBD1 (5 bases). The germline V gene encodes CDR1 PRHDT and CDR2 FYEKMQ (reference sequence). V was pared by 4 bases and J by 11 bases, with 18 bases between. The length of the CDR3 is 15 residues. CDR3 sequence: CASSSFQGSSTPLHF. CDR3 bases: TGTGCCAGCAGCTCCTTTCAGGGTAGTTCAACACCCCTCCACTTT.

The chain recombines TRBV3-1 with TRBJ1-1; tentatively, D is TRBD1 (5 bases). The CDR3 covers 13 residues. Germline-derived CDR1 and CDR2 are LGHDT and YNNKEL (reference sequence). V was clipped by 1 base and J by 4 bases, with 7 bases between them. CDR3 residues: CASSQAGGTEAFF. Here the CDR3 DNA reads TGTGCCAGCAGCCAAGCGGGGGGCACTGAAGCTTTCTTT.

About this clonotype: This sequence may be a read error, since a much larger clone differs from it by one base. The chain joins TRBV6-5 to TRBJ2-4; possible D gene TRBD1, 6 bases. This CDR3 is built from 15 residues. The V gene's germline CDR1 is MNHEY and CDR2 SVGAGI. In DNA, the CDR3 is TGTGCCAGCAGTGACAGGATTTTAGCCGAAAACATTCAGTACTTC. Translation: CASSDRILAENIQYF.

This clonotype was observed at least ten times. The gene calls are TRBV7-8 and TRBJ1-5; a weak D match, TRBD1 (5 bases). The CDR3 length is 18 residues. Per the germline V gene, CDR1 is SGHVS and CDR2 is FQNEAQ. Trimming took 0 bases from V and 7 from J, leaving 22 bases between them. CDR3 sequence (DNA): TGTGCCAGCAGCTTAGCCTACGGCAGGGTGAAAGCAGAGCAGCCCCAGCATTTT. As protein: CASSLAYGRVKAEQPQHF.

The chain uses TRBV2 and TRBJ1-6, with D maybe TRBD1 (6 bases). The germline gives CDR1 SNHLY, CDR2 FYNNEI. This CDR3 is built from 12 residues. V lost 8 bases and J 10 bases, leaving 12 bases between the germline ends. CDR3 sequence (DNA): TGTGCCAGCTCCGGGACAAGGTCACCCCTCCACTTT. Encoded protein: CASSGTRSPLHF.

The rearrangement joins TRBV19 to TRBJ1-1; possible D gene TRBD1, 5 bases. Germline values: CDR1 LNHDA, CDR2 SQIVND (reference sequence). Trimming cost V 7 bases and J 4 bases, with 25 bases left between them. CDR3 length: 17 residues. The CDR3 sequence is CASKRWGSGGIATEAFF. In nucleotides, the CDR3 is TGTGCCAGTAAAAGGTGGGGCAGTGGGGGGATTGCCACTGAAGCTTTCTTT.

The table lists this clonotype with a few counts. This chain uses TRBV4-2 with TRBJ2-1; D possibly corresponds to TRBD2 (6 bases). Looked up from germline, CDR1 is LGHNA and CDR2 is YNFKEQ. The CDR3 is 17 residues long. Trimming removed 1 base from V and 4 bases from J, with 17 bases in between. The CDR3 loop is CASSQGFGGPGYNEQFF. CDR3 nucleotides: TGTGCCAGCAGCCAAGGCTTCGGAGGGCCAGGGTACAATGAGCAGTTCTTC.

The chain links TRBV27 to TRBJ1-5; D ambiguous. Germline CDR1 and CDR2: MNHEY and SMNVEV (reference sequence). CDR3 length: 14 residues. The germline V and J ends were trimmed by 3 bases and 3 bases, with 9 bases remaining between them. In DNA, the CDR3 is TGTGCCAGCAGTTTTGACACGCTCAATCAGCCCCAGCATTTT. As protein: CASSFDTLNQPQHF.

This clonotype was seen a few times. The V call is TRBV7-8, the J call TRBJ2-3; TRBD1 aligns across 11 bases. The ends lost 4 bases at V and 4 bases at J; junction bases unmatched: 7. The CDR3 is 16 amino acids. Germline CDR1 and CDR2: SGHVS and FQNEAQ. CDR3 bases: TGTGCCAGCAGCTCACCGGGACAGGGGGAATCAGATACGCAGTATTTT. This sequence encodes CASSSPGQGESDTQYF.

This chain connects TRBV7-9 to TRBJ2-1; 11 nucleotides line up with TRBD2. The CDR3 is made up of 16 amino acids. CDR1 is SEHNR and CDR2 is FQNEAQ in the germline V gene (reference sequence). Germline trimming cut 3 bases from V and 7 bases from J; bases unmatched to any gene: 8. CDR3 coding DNA: TGTGCCAGCAGCTTCCGGCTCGCTAGCGGGAGGAATGAGCAGTTCTTC. Its translation is CASSFRLASGRNEQFF.